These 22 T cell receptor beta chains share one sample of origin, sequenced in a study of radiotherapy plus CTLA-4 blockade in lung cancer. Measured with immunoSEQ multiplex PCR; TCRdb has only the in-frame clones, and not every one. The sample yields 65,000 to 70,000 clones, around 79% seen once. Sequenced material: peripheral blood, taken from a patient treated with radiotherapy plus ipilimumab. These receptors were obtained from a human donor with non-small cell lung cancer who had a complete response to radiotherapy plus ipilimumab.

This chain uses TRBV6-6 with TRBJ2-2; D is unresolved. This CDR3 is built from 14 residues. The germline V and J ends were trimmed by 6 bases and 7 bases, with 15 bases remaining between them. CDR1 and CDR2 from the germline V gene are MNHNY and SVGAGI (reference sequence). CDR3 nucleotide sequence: TGTGCCAGCAGCTACCGGTTAGGGCTCGGGGAGCTGTTTTTT. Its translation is CASSYRLGLGELFF.

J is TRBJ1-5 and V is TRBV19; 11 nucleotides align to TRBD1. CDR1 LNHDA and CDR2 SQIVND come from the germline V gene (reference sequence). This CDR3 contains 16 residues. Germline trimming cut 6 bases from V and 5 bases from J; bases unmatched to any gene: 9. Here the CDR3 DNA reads TGTGCCAGTAGGACGGACAGGGGGCGTTGGGATCAGCCCCAGCATTTT. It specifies CASRTDRGRWDQPQHF.

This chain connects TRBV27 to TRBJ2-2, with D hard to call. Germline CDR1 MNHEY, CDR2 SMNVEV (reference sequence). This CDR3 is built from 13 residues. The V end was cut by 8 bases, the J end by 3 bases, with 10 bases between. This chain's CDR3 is CASSPTYTGELFF. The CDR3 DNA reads TGTGCCAGCTCCCCGACCTACACCGGGGAGCTGTTTTTT.

The CDR3 region has the DNA TGTGCCAGCAGCTTAGGGCGGGGCGATACGCAGTATTTT. The encoded protein is CASSLGRGDTQYF. This chain uses TRBV7-2 with TRBJ2-3; perhaps TRBD2 as D (6 bases). Per germline, CDR1 SGHTA and CDR2 FQGNSA. The CDR3 is made up of 13 amino acids. Trimming pared 1 base from V and 6 bases from J, leaving 8 bases between.

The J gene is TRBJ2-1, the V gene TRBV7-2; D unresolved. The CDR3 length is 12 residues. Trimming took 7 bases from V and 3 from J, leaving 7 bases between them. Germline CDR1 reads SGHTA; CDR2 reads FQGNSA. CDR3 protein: CASNLDYNEQFF. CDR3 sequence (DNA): TGTGCCAGCAACTTGGACTACAATGAGCAGTTCTTC.

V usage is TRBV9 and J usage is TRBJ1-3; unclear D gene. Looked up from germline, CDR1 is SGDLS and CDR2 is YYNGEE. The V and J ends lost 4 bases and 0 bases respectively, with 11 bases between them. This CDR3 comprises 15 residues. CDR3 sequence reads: CASSPNTYSGNTIYF. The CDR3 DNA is TGTGCCAGCAGCCCAAACACGTACTCTGGAAACACCATATATTTT.

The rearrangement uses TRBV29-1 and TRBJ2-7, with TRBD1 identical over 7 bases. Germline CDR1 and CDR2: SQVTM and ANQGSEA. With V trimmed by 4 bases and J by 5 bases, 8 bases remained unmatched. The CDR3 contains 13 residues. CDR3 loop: CSVAGGEINEQYF. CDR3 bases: TGCAGCGTTGCAGGGGGTGAGATTAACGAGCAGTACTTC.

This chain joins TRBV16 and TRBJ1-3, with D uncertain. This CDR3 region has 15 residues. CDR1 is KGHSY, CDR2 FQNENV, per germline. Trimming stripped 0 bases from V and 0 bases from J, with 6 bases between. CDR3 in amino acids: CASSQSSRSGNTIYF. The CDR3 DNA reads TGTGCCAGCAGCCAATCCTCGCGCTCTGGAAACACCATATATTTT. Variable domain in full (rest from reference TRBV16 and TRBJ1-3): GEEVAQTPKHLVRGEGQKAKLYCAPIKGHSYVFWYQQVLKNEFKFLISFQNENVFDETGMPKERFSAKCLPNSPCSLEIQATKLEDSAVYFCASSQSSRSGNTIYFGEGSWLTVV.

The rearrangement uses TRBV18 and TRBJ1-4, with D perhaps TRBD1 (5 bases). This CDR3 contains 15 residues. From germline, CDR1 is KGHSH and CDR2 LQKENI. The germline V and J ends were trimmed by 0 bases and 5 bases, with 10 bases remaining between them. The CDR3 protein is CASSPPGDGNEKLFF. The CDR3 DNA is TGTGCCAGCTCACCACCAGGGGATGGAAATGAAAAACTGTTTTTT. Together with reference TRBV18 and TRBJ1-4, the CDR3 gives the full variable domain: NAGVMQNPRHLVRRRGQEARLRCSPMKGHSHVYWYRQLPEEGLKFMVYLQKENIIDESGMPKERFSAEFPKEGPSILRIQQVVRGDSAAYFCASSPPGDGNEKLFFGSGTQLSVL.

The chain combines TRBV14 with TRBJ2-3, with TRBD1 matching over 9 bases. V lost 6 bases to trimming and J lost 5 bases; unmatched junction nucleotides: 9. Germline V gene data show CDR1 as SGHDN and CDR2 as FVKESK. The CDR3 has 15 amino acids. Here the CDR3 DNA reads TGTGCCAGCAGTCTACAGGGGGCTTCCAGAGATACGCAGTATTTT. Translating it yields CASSLQGASRDTQYF.

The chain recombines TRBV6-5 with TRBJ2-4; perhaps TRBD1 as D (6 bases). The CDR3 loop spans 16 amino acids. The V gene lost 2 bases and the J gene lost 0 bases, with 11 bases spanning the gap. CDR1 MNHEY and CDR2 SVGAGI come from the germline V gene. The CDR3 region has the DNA TGTGCCAGCAGTTACCAGGGGCTCTCAGCCAAAAACATTCAGTACTTC. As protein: CASSYQGLSAKNIQYF.

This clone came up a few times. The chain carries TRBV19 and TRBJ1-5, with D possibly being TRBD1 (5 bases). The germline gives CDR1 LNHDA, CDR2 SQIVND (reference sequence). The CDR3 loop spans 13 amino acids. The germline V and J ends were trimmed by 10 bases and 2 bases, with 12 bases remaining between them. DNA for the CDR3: TGTGCCACCACAGGAGCCCGCAATCAGCCCCAGCATTTT. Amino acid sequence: CATTGARNQPQHF.

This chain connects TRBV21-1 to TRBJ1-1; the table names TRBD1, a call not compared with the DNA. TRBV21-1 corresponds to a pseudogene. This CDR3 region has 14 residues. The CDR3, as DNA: TGTGCCAGCAGCAAGGAATGGGGTGACAGTGAAGCTTTCTTT. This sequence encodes CASSKEWGDSEAFF.

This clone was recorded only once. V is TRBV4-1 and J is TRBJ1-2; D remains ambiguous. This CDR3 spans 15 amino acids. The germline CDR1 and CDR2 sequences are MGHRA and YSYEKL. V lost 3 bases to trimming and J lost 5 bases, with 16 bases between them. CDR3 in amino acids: CASSQSTVLSYGYTF. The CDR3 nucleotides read TGCGCCAGCAGCCAGTCTACAGTTTTATCTTATGGCTACACCTTC.

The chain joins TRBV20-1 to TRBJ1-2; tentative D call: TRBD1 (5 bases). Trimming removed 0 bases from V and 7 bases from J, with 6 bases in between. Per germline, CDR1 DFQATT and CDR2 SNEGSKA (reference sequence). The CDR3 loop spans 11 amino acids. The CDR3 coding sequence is TGCAGTGCTAGAGAGAGGGGTGGCTACACCTTC. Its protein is CSARERGGYTF.

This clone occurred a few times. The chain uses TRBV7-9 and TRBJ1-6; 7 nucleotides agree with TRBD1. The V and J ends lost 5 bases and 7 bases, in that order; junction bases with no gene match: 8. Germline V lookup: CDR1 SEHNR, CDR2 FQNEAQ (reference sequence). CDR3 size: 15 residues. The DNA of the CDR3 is TGTGCCAGCAGCCCCTCAGGACAGGTCAATTCACCCCTCCACTTT. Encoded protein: CASSPSGQVNSPLHF.

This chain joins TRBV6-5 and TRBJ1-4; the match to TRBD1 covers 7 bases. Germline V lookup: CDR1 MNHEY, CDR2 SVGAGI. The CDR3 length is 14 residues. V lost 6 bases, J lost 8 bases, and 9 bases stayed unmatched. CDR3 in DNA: TGTGCCAGCAGCCCCCGACAGGGACAAGAAAAACTGTTTTTT. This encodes CASSPRQGQEKLFF.

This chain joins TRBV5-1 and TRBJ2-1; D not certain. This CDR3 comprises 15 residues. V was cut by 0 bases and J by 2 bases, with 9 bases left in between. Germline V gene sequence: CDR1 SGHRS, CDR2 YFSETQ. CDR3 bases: TGCGCCAGCAGCTTGGTACCTAGTACCTACAATGAGCAGTTCTTC. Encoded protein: CASSLVPSTYNEQFF.

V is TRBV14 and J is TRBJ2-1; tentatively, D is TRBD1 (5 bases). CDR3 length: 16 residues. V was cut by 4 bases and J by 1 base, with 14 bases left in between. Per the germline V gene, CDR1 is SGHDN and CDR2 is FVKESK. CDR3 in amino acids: CASSPVKDRSYNEQFF. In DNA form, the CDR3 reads TGTGCCAGCAGCCCGGTCAAAGACAGATCCTACAATGAGCAGTTCTTC.

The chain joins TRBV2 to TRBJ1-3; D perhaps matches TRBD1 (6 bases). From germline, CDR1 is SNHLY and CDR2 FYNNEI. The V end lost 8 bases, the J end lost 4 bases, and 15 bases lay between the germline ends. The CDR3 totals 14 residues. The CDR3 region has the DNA TGTGCCAGCGCTCGCAGGGGTGCGGGAAACACCATATATTTT. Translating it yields CASARRGAGNTIYF. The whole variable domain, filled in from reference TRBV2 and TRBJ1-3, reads EPEVTQTPSHQVTQMGQEVILRCVPISNHLYFYWYRQILGQKVEFLVSFYNNEISEKSEIFDDQFSVERPDGSNFTLKIRSTKLEDSAMYFCASARRGAGNTIYFGEGSWLTVV.

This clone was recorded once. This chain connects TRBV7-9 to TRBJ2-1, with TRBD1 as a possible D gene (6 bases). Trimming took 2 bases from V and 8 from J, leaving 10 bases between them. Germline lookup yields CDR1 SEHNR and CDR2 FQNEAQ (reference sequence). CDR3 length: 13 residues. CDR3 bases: TGTGCCAGCAGCTTACCCCCAGGGGATGAGCAGTTCTTC. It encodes CASSLPPGDEQFF.

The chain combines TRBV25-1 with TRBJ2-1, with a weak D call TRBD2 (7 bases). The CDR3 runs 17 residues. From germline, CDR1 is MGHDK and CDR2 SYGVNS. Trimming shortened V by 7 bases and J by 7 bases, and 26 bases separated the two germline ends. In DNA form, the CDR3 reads TGTGCCAGCATCGGGGGGCAGCGGGACACTTTTTGGAATGAGCAGTTCTTC. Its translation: CASIGGQRDTFWNEQFF.